The rows below give T cell receptor beta chains drawn from one sample of a study of PD-1 blockade in classical Hodgkin lymphoma. The data were produced by immunoSEQ multiplex PCR, yet TCRdb's version contains in-frame clones alone and is incomplete. The top ten hold 15% to 20% of the sample, which has 110,000 or so clones, roughly nine tenths seen once. Sequencing used peripheral blood mononuclear cells (PBMCs), obtained before the fourth cycle of nivolumab. These receptors originate from a human donor with classical Hodgkin lymphoma. CDR3s include the opening cysteine and the closing phenylalanine or tryptophan. D genes are given only for firm matches. Part of the rows lack a size; the others show once, few, many or a class for expanded clones.

-,TRBV7-2,TRBJ2-7,-,CASSSRVAASYEQYF,TGTGCCAGCAGCTCCCGAGTGGCGGCCTCCTACGAGCAGTACTTC
TRBD1,TRBV5-5,TRBJ2-7,-,CASSPGTGLEQYF,TGTGCCAGCAGCCCCGGGACAGGGCTCGAGCAGTACTTC
-,TRBV7-9,TRBJ2-3,few,CASSPTADTQYF,TGTGCCAGCAGCCCGACAGCAGATACGCAGTATTTT
-,TRBV15,TRBJ1-4,-,CATSRNLWGSNEKLFF,TGTGCCACCAGCAGAAATCTCTGGGGGTCTAATGAAAAACTGTTTTTT
-,TRBV10-3,TRBJ2-7,-,CAIARRGGPSYEQYF,TGTGCCATCGCAAGAAGGGGTGGACCCTCCTACGAGCAGTACTTC
-,TRBV6-5,TRBJ1-2,-,CASSYAANYGYTF,TGTGCCAGCAGTTACGCAGCTAACTATGGCTACACCTTC
-,TRBV6-5,TRBJ2-1,-,CASSYGASEYNEQFF,TGTGCCAGCAGTTACGGAGCTAGCGAATACAATGAGCAGTTCTTC
-,TRBV18,TRBJ1-5,-,CASSPMGGDSPQHF,TGTGCCAGCTCACCCATGGGGGGAGATTCACCCCAGCATTTT
TRBD2,TRBV29-1,TRBJ2-3,-,CSALSGRRDTQYF,TGCAGCGCCCTTAGCGGGAGAAGAGATACGCAGTATTTT
-,TRBV19,TRBJ2-6,-,CASSISSTGANVLTF,TGTGCCAGTAGTATAAGCTCGACTGGGGCCAACGTCCTGACTTTC
TRBD1,TRBV2,TRBJ1-5,-,CASSGQGANQPQHF,TGTGCCAGCAGTGGACAGGGGGCGAATCAGCCCCAGCATTTT
TRBD1,TRBV6-5,TRBJ1-1,-,CASSSPGTANTEAFF,TGTGCCAGCAGTTCCCCCGGGACAGCAAACACTGAAGCTTTCTTT
-,TRBV19,TRBJ2-1,-,CASSPDPRNEQFF,TGTGCCAGTAGTCCCGACCCAAGGAATGAGCAGTTCTTC
TRBD1,TRBV5-4,TRBJ1-1,-,CASSLAGTEIKAFF,TGTGCCAGCAGCTTGGCCGGGACAGAGATTAAAGCTTTCTTT
-,TRBV2,TRBJ2-7,-,CASRGRTYEQYF,TGTGCCAGCAGGGGACGGACCTACGAGCAGTACTTC
TRBD1,TRBV6-1,TRBJ2-3,once,CASSDRTGTGVSGQYF,TGTGCCAGCAGTGATCGTACCGGGACAGGGGTTTCGGGGCAGTATTTT
-,TRBV16,TRBJ1-4,-,CASSQTTGSTNEKLFF,TGTGCCAGCAGCCAAACAACAGGGAGCACTAATGAAAAACTGTTTTTT
-,TRBV30,TRBJ1-1,-,CAWSSWDRNTEAFF,TGTGCCTGGAGTTCATGGGACCGCAACACTGAAGCTTTCTTT
TRBD1,TRBV2,TRBJ2-7,-,CASWTGLKAYEQYF,TGTGCCAGCTGGACAGGCCTTAAGGCCTACGAGCAGTACTTC
-,TRBV25-1,TRBJ1-3,-,CASSESINKDSGNTIYF,TGTGCCAGCAGTGAATCTATAAACAAAGACTCTGGAAACACCATATATTTT
-,TRBV6-5,TRBJ2-4,-,CASSYKGSGAKNIQYF,TGTGCCAGCAGTTACAAGGGGTCGGGAGCCAAAAACATTCAGTACTTC
-,TRBV14,TRBJ1-2,-,CASSQAPRGEGYTF,TGTGCCAGCAGCCAAGCCCCCAGGGGTGAAGGCTACACCTTC
TRBD2,TRBV5-6,TRBJ2-1,-,CASSLIAGTSGSNEQFF,TGTGCCAGCAGCTTAATCGCCGGGACTAGCGGGAGTAATGAGCAGTTCTTC
-,TRBV5-1,TRBJ1-1,-,CASSLGWGMNTEAFF,TGCGCCAGCAGCTTGGGGTGGGGCATGAACACTGAAGCTTTCTTT
TRBD1,TRBV11-1,TRBJ2-7,-,CASSPVPTLGQGVNEQYF,TGTGCCAGCAGCCCAGTCCCTACCCTGGGACAGGGGGTTAACGAGCAGTACTTC
-,TRBV5-6,TRBJ2-7,-,CASSSEPGRAYEQYF,TGTGCCAGCAGCTCAGAACCGGGACGCGCCTACGAGCAGTACTTC
TRBD1,TRBV27,TRBJ1-2,-,CASSLGDRDGYTF,TGTGCCAGCAGTTTAGGGGACAGGGATGGCTACACCTTC
-,TRBV6-6,TRBJ2-7,-,CASSPLAEQYF,TGTGCCAGCAGCCCCCTCGCGGAGCAGTACTTC
TRBD1,TRBV5-1,TRBJ2-3,-,CASSLRRTGATDTQYF,TGCGCCAGCAGCTTGAGAAGGACAGGCGCTACAGATACGCAGTATTTT
-,TRBV28,TRBJ1-1,-,CASRQFSPFKPGWEAFF,TGTGCCAGCAGACAATTTAGCCCTTTTAAGCCAGGGTGGGAAGCTTTCTTT
-,TRBV15,TRBJ2-6,-,CATSRVRISGGANVLTF,TGTGCCACCAGCAGAGTCAGGATTTCCGGAGGGGCCAACGTCCTGACTTTC
-,TRBV7-2,TRBJ1-3,once,CASSPAGTVSSGNTIYF,TGTGCCAGCAGCCCAGCGGGGACTGTGAGCTCTGGAAACACCATATATTTT
-,TRBV28,TRBJ2-7,once,CASSFHLAYLTYEQYF,TGTGCCAGCAGTTTCCATCTAGCGTACCTAACCTACGAGCAGTACTTC
-,TRBV9,TRBJ1-5,once,CASSVDSGFQPQHF,TGTGCCAGCAGCGTAGATTCAGGGTTTCAGCCCCAGCATTTT
-,TRBV27,TRBJ2-1,-,CASSPASFQRYSNEQFF,TGTGCCAGCAGTCCCGCTAGTTTCCAGCGGTATTCCAATGAGCAGTTCTTC
-,TRBV6-5,TRBJ1-1,-,CASSYRTDKMNTEAFF,TGTGCCAGCAGTTACCGCACGGATAAGATGAACACTGAAGCTTTCTTT
-,TRBV6-5,TRBJ2-7,-,CATAEERVGGYEQYF,TGTGCCACCGCCGAGGAGCGAGTCGGTGGCTACGAGCAGTACTTC
-,TRBV18,TRBJ1-5,-,CASSGGVNPSDQPQHF,TGTGCCAGCTCAGGGGGGGTCAACCCGAGCGATCAGCCCCAGCATTTT
-,TRBV5-1,TRBJ1-2,-,CASSLSADGYGYTF,TGCGCCAGCAGCTTGTCGGCAGATGGCTATGGCTACACCTTC
-,TRBV14,TRBJ2-6,-,CASSQRLLGSGANVLTF,TGTGCCAGCAGCCAAAGGTTGTTGGGGTCTGGGGCCAACGTCCTGACTTTC
TRBD1,TRBV18,TRBJ2-7,-,CASSPQDREQYF,TGTGCCAGCTCACCCCAGGACAGGGAGCAGTACTTC
TRBD2,TRBV6-4,TRBJ2-2,-,CASAGDGHRGAVF,TGTGCCAGCGCGGGGGACGGGCACCGGGGAGCTGTTTTT
-,TRBV5-1,TRBJ1-1,-,CASSSAASTEAFF,TGCGCCAGCAGTTCGGCGGCGAGCACTGAAGCTTTCTTT
-,TRBV30,TRBJ2-1,once,CACLGLSYNEQFF,TGTGCCTGTCTGGGTCTCTCCTACAATGAGCAGTTCTTC
TRBD1,TRBV4-3,TRBJ1-5,-,CASSQWTGYQPQHF,TGCGCCAGCAGCCAATGGACAGGTTATCAGCCCCAGCATTTT
TRBD1,TRBV7-2,TRBJ2-1,-,CASSSPLGTGNEQFF,TGTGCCAGCAGCTCCCCGCTCGGGACAGGGAATGAGCAGTTCTTC
-,TRBV19,TRBJ1-1,-,CASSIVATVNTEAFF,TGTGCCAGTAGTATAGTTGCTACAGTGAACACTGAAGCTTTCTTT
-,TRBV5-4,TRBJ2-2,-,CASSRAGGTTGELFF,TGTGCCAGCAGCCGTGCTGGCGGAACCACCGGGGAGCTGTTTTTT
-,TRBV7-9,TRBJ1-1,once,CASSSPSKGTLNTEAFF,TGTGCCAGCAGCTCCCCGAGTAAGGGGACTCTGAACACTGAAGCTTTCTTT